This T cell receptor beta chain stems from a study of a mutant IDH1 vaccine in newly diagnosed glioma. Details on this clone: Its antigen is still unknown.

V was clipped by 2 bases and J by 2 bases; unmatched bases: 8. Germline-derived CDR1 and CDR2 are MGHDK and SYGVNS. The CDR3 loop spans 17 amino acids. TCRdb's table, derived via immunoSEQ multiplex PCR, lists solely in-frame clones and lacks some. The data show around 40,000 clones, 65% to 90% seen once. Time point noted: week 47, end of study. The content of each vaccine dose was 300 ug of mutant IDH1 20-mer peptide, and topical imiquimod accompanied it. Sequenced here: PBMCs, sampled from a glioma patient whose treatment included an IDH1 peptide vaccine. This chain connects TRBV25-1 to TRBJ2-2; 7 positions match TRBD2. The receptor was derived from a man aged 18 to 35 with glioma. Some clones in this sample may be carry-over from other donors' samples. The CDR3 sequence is CASSEISGRPNTGELFF. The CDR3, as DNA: TGTGCCAGCAGTGAAATCTCCGGGAGGCCCAACACCGGGGAGCTGTTTTTT.